Listed here are 29 T cell receptor beta chains from one sample, sequenced in a study of CD8 T cells in Susac syndrome. Reverse transcription of roughly 0.5 to 1 ug RNA was performed with random hexamers. MiXCR was run by TCRdb on the immunoSEQ multiplex PCR reads, yielding one entry per CDR3 protein. The sample includes some 160,000 distinct CDR3 sequences, 92% seen only once; the top ten take around 0.075%. The sample consisted of CD4+ T cells from PBMCs. These receptors all stem from a human donor in good health.

V gene TRBV6-2 or TRBV6-3 combines with J gene TRBJ1-2; TRBD1 aligns across 12 bases. Per the germline V gene, CDR1 is MNHEY and CDR2 is SVGEGT. The CDR3 runs to 17 residues. With V trimmed by 7 bases and J by 5 bases, 14 bases remained unmatched. CDR3 sequence: CASTLLDRDRGRYGYTF. In nucleotides, the CDR3 is TGTGCCAGCACTTTACTGGACCGGGACAGGGGGCGTTATGGCTACACCTTC.

This chain connects TRBV21-1 to TRBJ1-3; TRBD1, the table's D call, lacks a check against the DNA. TRBV21-1 is termed a pseudogene. The CDR3 spans 15 residues. For the CDR3, the DNA is TGTGCCAGCGGGGGACAGGGCAGGTTTGGAAACACCATATATTTT. It encodes CASGGQGRFGNTIYF.

The chain has TRBV24-1 and TRBJ2-1; 9 bases agree with TRBD1. The V and J ends lost 2 bases and 7 bases, in that order; junction bases with no gene match: 8. Germline V CDR1 and CDR2: KGHDR, SFDVKD. The length of the CDR3 is 16 residues. The CDR3 coding sequence is TGTGCCACCAGTGATTCGGACAGGGGAAGTGGTAATGAGCAGTTCTTC. Translation gives CATSDSDRGSGNEQFF.

This chain connects TRBV5-1 to TRBJ2-1; 7 bases match TRBD2. The CDR3 is 16 amino acids. Germline-derived CDR1 and CDR2 are SGHRS and YFSETQ. Trimming removed 2 bases from V and 8 bases from J; junction bases left unmatched: 13. CDR3 DNA: TGCGCCAGCAGCTTATCCCCGAGCGGGGAGGCGGATGAGCAGTTCTTC. The encoded protein is CASSLSPSGEADEQFF.

V usage is TRBV5-1 and J usage is TRBJ2-3; no clear D. V lost 8 bases and J lost 2, with 15 bases in between. The CDR3 spans 14 residues. Germline values: CDR1 SGHRS, CDR2 YFSETQ. The DNA for the CDR3 is TGCGCCAGTACCGGGCCCCTCTCCACAGATACGCAGTATTTT. This codes for CASTGPLSTDTQYF.

This sequence joins TRBV20-1 and TRBJ1-2; unclear D gene. V lost 2 bases to trimming and J lost 4 bases, with 14 bases between them. The length of the CDR3 is 14 residues. Germline CDR1 and CDR2: DFQATT and SNEGSKA (reference sequence). CDR3: CSARNLAYGYGYTF. The CDR3 bases are TGCAGTGCTAGAAATCTTGCGTATGGCTATGGCTACACCTTC.

The J gene is TRBJ2-7, the V gene TRBV18; 9 bases agree with TRBD1. J gave up 3 bases and V 3 bases, and 3 bases lay outside the gene matches. Germline V gene data show CDR1 as KGHSH and CDR2 as LQKENI. CDR3 length equals 14 residues. The CDR3 loop reads CASSPRTGDYEQYF. The DNA of the CDR3 is TGTGCCAGCTCACCTCGGACAGGGGACTACGAGCAGTACTTC.

This chain joins TRBV7-2 and TRBJ1-2; D is unclear. Germline CDR1 and CDR2: SGHTA and FQGNSA. Trimming took 5 bases from V and 8 from J, leaving 6 bases between them. The CDR3 loop spans 10 amino acids. This CDR3 reads CASSLYGYTF. The CDR3 DNA follows: TGTGCCAGCAGCCTATACGGCTACACCTTC.

This clonotype was picked up one time. The J gene is TRBJ2-7, the V gene TRBV5-1; 7 bases match TRBD1. V lost 0 bases, J lost 7 bases, and 7 bases stayed unmatched. The CDR3 extends over 14 amino acids. CDR1 is SGHRS, CDR2 YFSETQ, per germline. The CDR3: CASSLDRGNREQYF. The CDR3 DNA sequence: TGCGCCAGCAGCTTGGACAGGGGAAATCGGGAGCAGTACTTC.

V and J are TRBV7-9 and TRBJ2-5; no firm D call. This CDR3 spans 13 amino acids. The germline V gene encodes CDR1 SEHNR and CDR2 FQNEAQ (reference sequence). Trimming took 4 bases from V and 3 from J, leaving 9 bases between them. CDR3 coding DNA: TGTGCCAGCAGCTCGGAGTGGGAAGAGACCCAGTACTTC. Translated, it gives CASSSEWEETQYF.

The J gene is TRBJ1-2, the V gene TRBV7-9, with D possibly matching TRBD1 (5 bases). This CDR3 region has 13 residues. CDR1 and CDR2 (germline): SEHNR, FQNEAQ (reference sequence). Trimming cost V 3 bases and J 2 bases, with 7 bases left between them. CDR3 in DNA: TGTGCCAGCAGCTTGGGGACGAACTATGGCTACACCTTC. Translated: CASSLGTNYGYTF.

This chain uses TRBV29-1 with TRBJ1-1, with 9 bases fitting TRBD1. Looked up from germline, CDR1 is SQVTM and CDR2 is ANQGSEA. The CDR3 is 14 amino acids. Unmatched junction bases numbered 5, after V lost 1 base and J lost 5 bases. CDR3 coding DNA: TGCAGCGTTGAAGGACAGGGGGGGAATACTGAAGCTTTCTTT. Translation gives CSVEGQGGNTEAFF. Looking up the rest from reference TRBV29-1 and TRBJ1-1 gives the full variable domain: SAVISQKPSRDICQRGTSLTIQCQVDSQVTMMFWYRQQPGQSLTLIATANQGSEATYESGFVIDKFPISRPNLTFSTLTVSNMSPEDSSIYLCSVEGQGGNTEAFFGQGTRLTVV.

V and J are TRBV27 and TRBJ2-7, with D maybe TRBD2 (6 bases). V lost 5 bases to trimming and J lost 3 bases, with 11 bases between them. The germline CDR1 and CDR2 sequences are MNHEY and SMNVEV (reference sequence). There are 13 residues in the CDR3. CDR3 in amino acids: CASSPRGFYEQYF. In DNA form, the CDR3 reads TGTGCCAGCAGTCCTCGGGGGTTCTACGAGCAGTACTTC.

This sequence joins TRBV20-1 and TRBJ1-1; perhaps TRBD1 as D (5 bases). Trimming pared 0 bases from V and 3 bases from J, leaving 14 bases between. The CDR3 sequence is 15 residues long. CDR1 DFQATT and CDR2 SNEGSKA come from the germline V gene (reference sequence). CDR3 sequence reads: CSARDPGLGDTEAFF. DNA of the CDR3: TGCAGTGCTAGAGATCCGGGTTTGGGGGACACTGAAGCTTTCTTT.

This chain joins TRBV7-2 and TRBJ2-1; TRBD2 agrees at 8 bases. Trimming took 5 bases from V and 8 from J; bases not matched to a gene: 5. The V gene's germline CDR1 is SGHTA and CDR2 FQGNSA. The CDR3 contains 13 residues. This CDR3 reads CASSLREGDEQFF. In DNA form, the CDR3 reads TGTGCCAGCAGCCTCCGGGAGGGTGATGAGCAGTTCTTC.

J is TRBJ2-7 and V is TRBV7-9; the D gene is possibly TRBD1 (5 bases). V was clipped by 1 base and J by 2 bases, with 9 bases between them. This CDR3 is built from 14 residues. Per the germline V gene, CDR1 is SEHNR and CDR2 is FQNEAQ (reference sequence). CDR3 sequence reads: CASSLDQGAYEQYF. CDR3 DNA sequence: TGTGCCAGCAGCTTAGATCAGGGCGCCTACGAGCAGTACTTC.

The V call is TRBV20-1, the J call TRBJ2-5; no reliable D call. Deletions cut 5 bases from V and 2 bases from J, with 3 bases between. Germline CDR1 reads DFQATT; CDR2 reads SNEGSKA (reference sequence). CDR3 length: 10 residues. The CDR3 spells CSAGQETQYF. CDR3 nucleotides: TGCAGTGCTGGGCAAGAGACCCAGTACTTC.

The gene calls are TRBV20-1 and TRBJ1-1; D gene unclear. The CDR3 runs to 11 residues. The ends were cut back, 6 bases at V and 5 bases at J, with 10 bases in the middle. Germline lookup yields CDR1 DFQATT and CDR2 SNEGSKA (reference sequence). The CDR3: CSATDSTEAFF. The DNA of the CDR3 is TGCAGTGCAACAGATAGTACTGAAGCTTTCTTT.

The chain carries TRBV18 and TRBJ2-7; 7 positions match TRBD1. The trim removed 1 base at V and 4 bases at J, leaving 7 bases unmatched. Germline CDR1 KGHSH, CDR2 LQKENI. This CDR3 has 15 amino acids. The CDR3 loop is CASSPLGTVNYEQYF. In nucleotides, the CDR3 is TGTGCCAGCTCACCACTCGGGACAGTTAATTACGAGCAGTACTTC.

The chain recombines TRBV7-9 with TRBJ1-3; D is unresolved. The CDR3 extends over 15 amino acids. V was pared by 5 bases and J by 3 bases, with 14 bases between. Germline CDR1 is SEHNR and CDR2 is FQNEAQ (reference sequence). CDR3 loop: CASSRENSYGNTIYF. The CDR3 DNA sequence: TGTGCCAGCAGCCGAGAGAACAGCTATGGAAACACCATATATTTT.

The chain is built from TRBV10-3 and TRBJ1-5, with D possibly matching TRBD1 (5 bases). The germline V and J ends were trimmed by 11 bases and 0 bases, with 14 bases remaining between them. The CDR3 runs 14 residues. In germline, CDR1 is ENHRY, CDR2 SYGVKD. This CDR3 is CASRDGHSNQPQHF. The CDR3 DNA follows: TGTGCCTCGCGGGACGGTCATAGCAATCAGCCCCAGCATTTT.

This chain joins TRBV2 and TRBJ2-1; D possibly corresponds to TRBD1 (5 bases). The CDR3 spans 13 residues. Trimming took 9 bases from V and 7 from J, leaving 16 bases between them. The germline V gene has CDR1 SNHLY and CDR2 FYNNEI. The CDR3 sequence: CASRGGKGNEQFF. The CDR3 DNA follows: TGTGCCAGTAGGGGTGGTAAAGGTAATGAGCAGTTCTTC.

The chain recombines TRBV6-2 or TRBV6-3 with TRBJ1-1; D not resolved. V was trimmed by 5 bases and J by 4 bases, leaving 8 bases between them. The germline V gene encodes CDR1 MNHEY and CDR2 SVGEGT. This CDR3 contains 12 residues. The CDR3: CASSNSRTEAFF. For the CDR3, the DNA is TGTGCCAGCAGTAACAGCCGCACTGAAGCTTTCTTT.

The chain joins TRBV18 to TRBJ1-1, with 7 bases matching TRBD1. CDR3 size: 12 residues. The V segment lost 6 bases and the J segment 8 bases; nucleotides outside the gene matches: 6. Germline V gene lookup returns CDR1 KGHSH and CDR2 LQKENI. The CDR3 bases are TGTGCCAGCTCCGCTAGGGGACAGGAAGCTTTCTTT. The encoded protein is CASSARGQEAFF.

This clonotype appeared a few times. The chain combines TRBV28 with TRBJ2-7; D uncertain. The CDR3 has 12 amino acids. Germline assignment: CDR1 MDHEN and CDR2 SYDVKM. The germline V and J ends were trimmed by 6 bases and 4 bases, with 10 bases remaining between them. This CDR3 is CASRAVGYEQYF. Written as DNA, the CDR3 is TGTGCCAGCAGGGCCGTCGGTTACGAGCAGTACTTC.

This chain connects TRBV4-2 to TRBJ2-4, with D unclear. The ends were cut back, 0 bases at V and 0 bases at J, with 12 bases in the middle. Germline values: CDR1 LGHNA, CDR2 YNFKEQ. The CDR3 totals 17 residues. The CDR3 here is CASSQDPISLAKNIQYF. The CDR3 region has the DNA TGTGCCAGCAGCCAAGACCCGATTTCCTTAGCCAAAAACATTCAGTACTTC.

This clonotype was recorded only once. The chain joins TRBV4-3 to TRBJ2-3; 12 positions agree with TRBD2. The CDR3 sequence is 16 residues long. The germline V gene encodes CDR1 LGHNA and CDR2 YSLEER. After removal of 4 bases from V and 4 bases from J, the junction contained 6 bases not matched to a gene. The CDR3 nucleotides read TGCGCCAGCAGCCCTTCCGGGACTAGCGGGTCAGATACGCAGTATTTT. Translated: CASSPSGTSGSDTQYF.

This chain uses TRBV29-1 with TRBJ2-7; the D gene is possibly TRBD1 (5 bases). Germline values: CDR1 SQVTM, CDR2 ANQGSEA. The germline V and J ends were trimmed by 0 bases and 6 bases, with 15 bases remaining between them. CDR3 length: 14 residues. In DNA, the CDR3 is TGCAGCGTTGAAGATGGTAGGGGTGCTTCCGAGCAGTACTTC. Its translation is CSVEDGRGASEQYF.

In regard to this clonotype: Its ends do not fully match the called genes, so a read error is possible. J is TRBJ2-5 and V is TRBV7-2; D assignment may be TRBD1 or TRBD2 (5 bases each). The CDR3 has 13 residues. Germline assignment: CDR1 SGHTA and CDR2 FQGNSA. Here the CDR3 reads CASSLGPQQTQYF. The CDR3 DNA is TGTGCCAGCAGCCTGGGACCCCAACAGACCCAGTACTTC.